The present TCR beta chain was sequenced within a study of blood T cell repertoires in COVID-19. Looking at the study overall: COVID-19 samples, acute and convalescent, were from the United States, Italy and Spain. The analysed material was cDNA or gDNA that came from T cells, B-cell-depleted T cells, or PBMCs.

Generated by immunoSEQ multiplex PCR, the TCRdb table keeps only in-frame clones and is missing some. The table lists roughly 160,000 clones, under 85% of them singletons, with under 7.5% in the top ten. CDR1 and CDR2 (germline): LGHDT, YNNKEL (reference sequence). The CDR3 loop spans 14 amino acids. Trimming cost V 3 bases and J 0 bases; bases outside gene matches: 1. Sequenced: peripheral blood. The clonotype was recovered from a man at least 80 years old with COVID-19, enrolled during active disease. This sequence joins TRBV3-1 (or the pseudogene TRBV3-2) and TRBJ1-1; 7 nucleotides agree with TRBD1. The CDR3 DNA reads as TGTGCCAGCAGCCATGGGACAGTGAACACTGAAGCTTTCTTT. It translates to CASSHGTVNTEAFF.